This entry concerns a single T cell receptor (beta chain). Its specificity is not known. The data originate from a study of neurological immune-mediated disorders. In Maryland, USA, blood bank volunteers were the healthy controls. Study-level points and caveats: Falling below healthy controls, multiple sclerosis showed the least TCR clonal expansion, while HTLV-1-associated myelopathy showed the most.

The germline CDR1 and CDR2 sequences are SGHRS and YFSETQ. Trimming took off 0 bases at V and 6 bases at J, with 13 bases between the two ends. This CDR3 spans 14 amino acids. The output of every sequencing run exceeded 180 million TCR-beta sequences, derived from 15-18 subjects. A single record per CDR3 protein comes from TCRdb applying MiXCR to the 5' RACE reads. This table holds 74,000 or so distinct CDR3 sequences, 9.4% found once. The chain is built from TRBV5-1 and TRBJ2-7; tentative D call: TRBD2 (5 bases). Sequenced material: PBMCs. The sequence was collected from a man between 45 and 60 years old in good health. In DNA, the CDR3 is TGCGCCAGCAGCTTGGCCTCGGGAAGTGGCGAGCAGTACTTC. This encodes CASSLASGSGEQYF.